The clone carrying this TCR beta chain was seen repeatedly, ten times or more. Its antigen is undetermined. This sample is part of a study of regulatory T cells in long-lasting Graves disease. V was cut by 7 bases and J by 6 bases, with 16 bases left in between. The CDR3 loop spans 14 amino acids. The time point was: persistent/refractory GD, antithyroid drugs over 5 years with positive TRAb. Preparation of the TCR library used RNA extracted from PBMCs. Overall study results and limits: Among persistent patients, a larger number of public clonotypes were shared (around 2,700) than among newly diagnosed patients (under 1,000).

Construction of the TCR beta libraries employed iRepertoire HTBI primers in conjunction with Arm-PCR of CDR3 regions. TCRdb used MiXCR to reprocess the multiplex PCR reads, holding one entry per CDR3 protein. The sample yields about 470,000 distinct CDR3 sequences, about 20% seen once. This TCR derives from a female donor with Graves disease. This chain connects TRBV12-3 or TRBV12-4 to TRBJ2-4; the D gene could be TRBD1 or TRBD2 (5 bases each). The sample consisted of peripheral blood mononuclear cells (PBMCs), taken when the disease was refractory, from a patient treated with antithyroid drugs. The CDR3 loop reads CASTMGRRINIQYF. In DNA form, the CDR3 reads TGTGCCAGCACCATGGGACGGCGAATAAACATTCAGTACTTC.